What follows describes a single T cell receptor (beta chain). Assay used: immunoSEQ multiplex PCR; TCRdb lists only in-frame clones, some missing. This sample has about 150,000 clones; roughly 79% occur once, and the top ten carry more than 7%. The entry originates in a study of blood T cell repertoires in COVID-19. Trimming at V came to 4 bases and at J to 4 bases, leaving 10 bases not matched to a gene. The CDR3 contains 15 residues. The V gene's germline CDR1 is MDHEN and CDR2 SYDVKM. Specimen: peripheral blood. This clonotype originated in a human donor with acute or convalescent COVID-19. The donor label of this sample is uncertain. This chain connects TRBV28 to TRBJ2-7, with 7 bases matching TRBD2. This CDR3 reads CASSSGAGTYYEQYF. The CDR3, as DNA: TGTGCCAGCAGTTCAGGAGCGGGGACCTATTACGAGCAGTACTTC.